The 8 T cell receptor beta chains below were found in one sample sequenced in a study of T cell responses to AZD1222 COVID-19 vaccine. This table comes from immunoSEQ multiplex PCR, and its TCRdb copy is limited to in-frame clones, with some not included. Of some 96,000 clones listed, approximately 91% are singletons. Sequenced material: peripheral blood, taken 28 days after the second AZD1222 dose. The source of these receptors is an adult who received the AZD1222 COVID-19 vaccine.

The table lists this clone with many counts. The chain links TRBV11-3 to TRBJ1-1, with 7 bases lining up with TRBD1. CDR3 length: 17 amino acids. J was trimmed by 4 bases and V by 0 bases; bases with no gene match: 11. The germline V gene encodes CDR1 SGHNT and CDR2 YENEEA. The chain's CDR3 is CASSLEVTGTSATEAFF. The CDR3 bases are TGTGCCAGCAGCTTAGAGGTGACAGGGACGAGTGCCACTGAAGCTTTCTTT.

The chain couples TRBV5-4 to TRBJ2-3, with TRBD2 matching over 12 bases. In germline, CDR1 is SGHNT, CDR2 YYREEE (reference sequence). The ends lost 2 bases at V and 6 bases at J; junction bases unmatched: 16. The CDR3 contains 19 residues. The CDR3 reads CASSFLTGTSGSRADTQYF. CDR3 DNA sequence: TGTGCCAGCAGCTTTTTAACCGGGACTAGCGGGTCACGAGCGGATACGCAGTATTTT.

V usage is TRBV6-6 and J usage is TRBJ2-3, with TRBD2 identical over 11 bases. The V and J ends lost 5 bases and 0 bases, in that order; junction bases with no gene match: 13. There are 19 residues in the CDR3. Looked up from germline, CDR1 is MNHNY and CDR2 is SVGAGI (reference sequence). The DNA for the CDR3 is TGTGCCAGCAGTCGACTAGCGGGAATCCGATCATCTAGCACAGATACGCAGTATTTT. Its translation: CASSRLAGIRSSSTDTQYF.

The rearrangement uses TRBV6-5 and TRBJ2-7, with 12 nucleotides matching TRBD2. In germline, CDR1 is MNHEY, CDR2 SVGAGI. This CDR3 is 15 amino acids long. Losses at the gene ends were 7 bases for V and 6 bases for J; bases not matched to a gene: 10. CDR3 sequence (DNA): TGTGCCAGCAAAGGAGAACTAGCGGGAGGACGCGAGCAGTACTTC. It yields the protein CASKGELAGGREQYF.

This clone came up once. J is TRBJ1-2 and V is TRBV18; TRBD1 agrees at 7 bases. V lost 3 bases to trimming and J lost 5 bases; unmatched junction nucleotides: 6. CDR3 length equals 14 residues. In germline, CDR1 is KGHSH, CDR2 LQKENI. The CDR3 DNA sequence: TGTGCCAGCTCACCCGGACAGGATTTATATGGCTACACCTTC. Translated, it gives CASSPGQDLYGYTF.

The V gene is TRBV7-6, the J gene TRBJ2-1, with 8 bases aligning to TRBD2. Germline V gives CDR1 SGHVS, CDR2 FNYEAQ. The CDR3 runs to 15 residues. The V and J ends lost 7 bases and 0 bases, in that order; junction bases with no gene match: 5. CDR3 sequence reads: CASTQLAASYNEQFF. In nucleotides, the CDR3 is TGTGCCAGCACCCAACTAGCGGCCTCCTACAATGAGCAGTTCTTC. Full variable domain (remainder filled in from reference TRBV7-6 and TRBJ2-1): GAGVSQSPRYKVTKRGQDVALRCDPISGHVSLYWYRQALGQGPEFLTYFNYEAQQDKSGLPNDRFSAERPEGSISTLTIQRTEQRDSAMYRCASTQLAASYNEQFFGPGTRLTVL.

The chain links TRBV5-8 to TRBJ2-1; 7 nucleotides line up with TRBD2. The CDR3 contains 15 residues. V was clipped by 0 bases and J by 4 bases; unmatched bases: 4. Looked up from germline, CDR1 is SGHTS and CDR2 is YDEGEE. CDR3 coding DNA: TGTGCCAGCAGCTTGGACGGGCGGGAGTACAATGAGCAGTTCTTC. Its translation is CASSLDGREYNEQFF.

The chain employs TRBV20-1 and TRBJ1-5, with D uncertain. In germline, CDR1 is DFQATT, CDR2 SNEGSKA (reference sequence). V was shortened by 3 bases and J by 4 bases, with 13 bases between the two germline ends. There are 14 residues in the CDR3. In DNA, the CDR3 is TGCAGTGCTAGTCTTGGACGGATTAATCAGCCCCAGCATTTT. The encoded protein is CSASLGRINQPQHF.